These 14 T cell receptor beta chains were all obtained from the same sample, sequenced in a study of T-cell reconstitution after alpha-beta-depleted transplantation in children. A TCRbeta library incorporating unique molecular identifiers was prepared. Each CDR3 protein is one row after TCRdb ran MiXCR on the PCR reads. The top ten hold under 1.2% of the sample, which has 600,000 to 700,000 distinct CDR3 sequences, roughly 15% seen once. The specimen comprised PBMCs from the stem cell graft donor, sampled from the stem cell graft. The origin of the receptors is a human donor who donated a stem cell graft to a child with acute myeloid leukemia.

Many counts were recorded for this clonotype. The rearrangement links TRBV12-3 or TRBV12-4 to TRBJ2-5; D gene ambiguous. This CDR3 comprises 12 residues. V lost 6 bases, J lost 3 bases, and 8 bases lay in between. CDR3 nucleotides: TGTGCCAGCAGCACGACTGAAGAGACCCAGTACTTC. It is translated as CASSTTEETQYF.

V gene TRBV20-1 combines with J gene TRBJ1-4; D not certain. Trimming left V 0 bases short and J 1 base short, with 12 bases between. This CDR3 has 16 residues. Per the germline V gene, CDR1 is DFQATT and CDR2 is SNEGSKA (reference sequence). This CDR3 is CSARDNWEGTNEKLFF. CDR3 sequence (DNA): TGCAGTGCTAGAGATAATTGGGAGGGAACTAATGAAAAACTGTTTTTT.

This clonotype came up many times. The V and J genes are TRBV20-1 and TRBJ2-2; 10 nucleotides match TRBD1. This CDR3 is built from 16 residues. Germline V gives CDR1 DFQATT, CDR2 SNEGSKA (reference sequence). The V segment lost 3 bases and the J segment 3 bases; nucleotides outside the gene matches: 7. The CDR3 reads CSARMAGQGYTGELFF. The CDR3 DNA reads TGCAGTGCTAGGATGGCGGGACAGGGGTACACCGGGGAGCTGTTTTTT.

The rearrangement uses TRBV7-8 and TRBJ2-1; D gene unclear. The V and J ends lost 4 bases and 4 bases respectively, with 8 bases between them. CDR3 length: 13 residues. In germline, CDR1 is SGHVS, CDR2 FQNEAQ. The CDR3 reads CASSSRRYNEQFF. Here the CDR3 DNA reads TGTGCCAGCAGCTCTCGACGGTACAATGAGCAGTTCTTC.

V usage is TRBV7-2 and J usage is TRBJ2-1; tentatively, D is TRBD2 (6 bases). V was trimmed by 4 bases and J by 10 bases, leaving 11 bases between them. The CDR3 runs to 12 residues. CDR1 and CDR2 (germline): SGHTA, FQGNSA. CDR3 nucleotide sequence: TGTGCCAGCAGCTCACTAGCAGCCGAGCAGTTCTTC. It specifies CASSSLAAEQFF.

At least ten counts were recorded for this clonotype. The CDR3 reads CASSPRDSSYNEQFF. CDR3 in DNA: TGTGCCAGCTCACCCCGGGACAGCTCCTACAATGAGCAGTTCTTC. This chain uses TRBV18 with TRBJ2-1; 7 bases align to TRBD1. Per the germline V gene, CDR1 is KGHSH and CDR2 is LQKENI. This CDR3 has 15 residues. Trimming cost V 3 bases and J 0 bases; bases outside gene matches: 2.

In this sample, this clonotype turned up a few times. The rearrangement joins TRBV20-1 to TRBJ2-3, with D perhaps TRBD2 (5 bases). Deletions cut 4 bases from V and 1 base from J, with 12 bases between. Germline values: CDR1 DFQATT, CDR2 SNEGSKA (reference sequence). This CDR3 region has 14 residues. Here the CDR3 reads CSAKPSRGTDTQYF. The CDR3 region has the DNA TGCAGTGCTAAGCCCTCGCGGGGCACAGATACGCAGTATTTT.

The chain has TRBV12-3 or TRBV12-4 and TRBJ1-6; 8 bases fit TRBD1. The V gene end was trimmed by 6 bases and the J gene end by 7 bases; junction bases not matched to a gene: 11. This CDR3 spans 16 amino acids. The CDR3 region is CASSLVDRGGNSPLHF. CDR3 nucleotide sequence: TGTGCCAGCAGCCTTGTTGACAGGGGAGGGAATTCACCCCTCCACTTT.

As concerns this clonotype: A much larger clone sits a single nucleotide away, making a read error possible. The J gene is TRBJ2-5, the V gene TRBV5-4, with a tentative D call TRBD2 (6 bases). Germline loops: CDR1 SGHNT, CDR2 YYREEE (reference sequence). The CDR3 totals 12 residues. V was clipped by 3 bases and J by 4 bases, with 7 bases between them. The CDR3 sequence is CASSCSGETQYF. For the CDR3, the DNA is TGTGCCAGCAGCTGTAGCGGAGAGACCCAGTACTTC.

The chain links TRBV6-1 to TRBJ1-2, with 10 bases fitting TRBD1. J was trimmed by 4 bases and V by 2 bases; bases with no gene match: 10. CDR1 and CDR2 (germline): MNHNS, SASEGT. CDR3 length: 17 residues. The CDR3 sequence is CASSETRDRGLAYGYTF. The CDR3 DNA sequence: TGTGCCAGCAGTGAAACCCGGGACAGGGGTTTGGCCTATGGCTACACCTTC.

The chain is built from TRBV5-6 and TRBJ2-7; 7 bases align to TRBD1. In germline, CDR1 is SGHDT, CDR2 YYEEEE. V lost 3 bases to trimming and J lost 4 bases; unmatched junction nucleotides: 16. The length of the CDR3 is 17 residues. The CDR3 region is CASSSARDRQNLYEQYV. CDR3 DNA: TGTGCCAGCAGCTCGGCCCGGGACAGACAAAATTTATACGAGCAGTACGTC.

The CDR3 here is CASSLGWQGGYNEQFF. Here the CDR3 DNA reads TGTGCCAGCAGCTTAGGATGGCAGGGAGGCTACAATGAGCAGTTCTTC. V usage is TRBV7-2 and J usage is TRBJ2-1, with D possibly matching TRBD2 (6 bases). V lost 1 base and J 3 bases, leaving 13 bases between the germline ends. CDR3 length equals 16 residues. Germline V gene data show CDR1 as SGHTA and CDR2 as FQGNSA.

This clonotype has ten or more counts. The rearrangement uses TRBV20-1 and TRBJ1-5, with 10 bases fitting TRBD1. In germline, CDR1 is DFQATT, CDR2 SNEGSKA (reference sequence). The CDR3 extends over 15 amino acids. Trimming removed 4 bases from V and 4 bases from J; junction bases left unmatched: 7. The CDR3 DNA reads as TGCAGTGCTAAGGACAGGGGGATCGGAAATCAGCCCCAGCATTTT. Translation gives CSAKDRGIGNQPQHF.

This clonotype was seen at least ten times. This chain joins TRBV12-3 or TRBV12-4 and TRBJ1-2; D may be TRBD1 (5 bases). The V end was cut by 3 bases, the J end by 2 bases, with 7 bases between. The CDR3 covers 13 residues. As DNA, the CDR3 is TGTGCCAGCAGTTTCCACAGGAACTATGGCTACACCTTC. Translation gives CASSFHRNYGYTF.